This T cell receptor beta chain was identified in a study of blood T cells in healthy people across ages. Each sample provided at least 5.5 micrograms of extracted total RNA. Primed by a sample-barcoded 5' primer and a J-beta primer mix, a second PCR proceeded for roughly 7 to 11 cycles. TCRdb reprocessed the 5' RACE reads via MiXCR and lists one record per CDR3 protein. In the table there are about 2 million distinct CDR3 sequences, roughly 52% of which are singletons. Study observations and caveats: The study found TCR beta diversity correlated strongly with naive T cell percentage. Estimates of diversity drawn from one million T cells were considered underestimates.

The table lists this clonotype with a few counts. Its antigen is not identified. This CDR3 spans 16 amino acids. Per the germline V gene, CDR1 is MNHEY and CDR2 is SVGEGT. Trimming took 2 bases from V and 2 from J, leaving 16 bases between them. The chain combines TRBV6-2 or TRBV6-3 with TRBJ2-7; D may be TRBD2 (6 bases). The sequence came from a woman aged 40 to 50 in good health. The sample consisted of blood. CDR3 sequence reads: CASSYGNSASAYEQYF. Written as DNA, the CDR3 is TGTGCCAGCAGTTACGGAAATTCCGCTAGCGCCTACGAGCAGTACTTC.